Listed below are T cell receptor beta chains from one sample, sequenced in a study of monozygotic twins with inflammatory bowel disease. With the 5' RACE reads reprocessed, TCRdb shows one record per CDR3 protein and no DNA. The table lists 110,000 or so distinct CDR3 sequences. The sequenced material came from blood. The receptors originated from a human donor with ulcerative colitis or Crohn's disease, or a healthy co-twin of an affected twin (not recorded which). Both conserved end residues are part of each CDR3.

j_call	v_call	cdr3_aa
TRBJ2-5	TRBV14	CASSHLAGQETQYF
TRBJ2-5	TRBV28	CASSAAGREETQYF
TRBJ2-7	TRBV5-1	CASSHQRFSGDEQYF
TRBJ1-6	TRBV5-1	CASSLAVEGPNSPLHF
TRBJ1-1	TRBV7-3	CASSMNPGSEAFF
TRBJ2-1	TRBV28	CASNTGSWGSYNEQFF
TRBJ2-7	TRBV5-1	CASSFGLADYEQYF
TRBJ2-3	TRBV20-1	CSATSGGADTQYF
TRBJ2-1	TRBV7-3	CASSLAGGPFDEQFF
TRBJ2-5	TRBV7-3	CASSSRQGPPQETQYF
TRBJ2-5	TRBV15	CATSRYTGIGETQYF
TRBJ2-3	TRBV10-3	CAISVSGDGTDTQYF
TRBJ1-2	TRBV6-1	CASSPRGGRYYGYTF
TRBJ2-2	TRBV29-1	CSVGGTGELFF
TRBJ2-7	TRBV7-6	CASSLGGVGYEQYF
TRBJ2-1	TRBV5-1	CASSLVTYRVSYNEQFF
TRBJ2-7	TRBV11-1	CASSNPTSGVTASYEQYF
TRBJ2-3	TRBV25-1	CASSAGTSGSTDTQYF
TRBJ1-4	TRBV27	CASTTGGREKLFF
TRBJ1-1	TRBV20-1	CSARARGTEAFF
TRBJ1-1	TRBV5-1	CASSVGQGTAFF
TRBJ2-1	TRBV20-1	CSARAGVDEQFF
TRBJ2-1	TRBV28	CASTLSGGYEQFF
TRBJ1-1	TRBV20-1	CSARDPISGAEAFF
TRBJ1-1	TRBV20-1	CSALDRGRTEAFF
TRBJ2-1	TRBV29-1	CSVHRSSYNEQFF
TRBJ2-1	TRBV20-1	CSARRGGLSYNEQFF
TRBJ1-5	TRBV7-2	CASSLGTYLSNQPQHF
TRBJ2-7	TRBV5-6	CASSFRDTASYEQYF
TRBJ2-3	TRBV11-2	CASSLDPPTDTQYF
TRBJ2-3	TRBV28	CASSPPSGPTQYF
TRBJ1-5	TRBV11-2	CASSLGGSYQPQHF
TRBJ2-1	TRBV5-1	CASSFTGGEQFF
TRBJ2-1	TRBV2	CASSEDNEQFF
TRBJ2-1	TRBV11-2	CASSLATGYNEQFF
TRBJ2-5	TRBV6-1	CASSEYTGGLQETQYF
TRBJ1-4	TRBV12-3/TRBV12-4	CASSLRGGNEKLFF
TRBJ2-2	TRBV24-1	CATSVAESRGELFF
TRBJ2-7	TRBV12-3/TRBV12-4	CASSPWTSGSREQYF
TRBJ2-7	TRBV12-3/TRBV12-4	CASSFRRKYEQYF
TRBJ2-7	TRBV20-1	CSARAGQIYEQYF
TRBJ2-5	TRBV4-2	CASSQDRNIGRETQYF